This T cell receptor (beta chain) was recovered during a study of blood T cell repertoires in COVID-19. The wider study: Italy, Spain and the United States were the sources of the convalescent and acute COVID-19 samples. Sample material is recorded as cDNA or gDNA derived from T cells, B-cell-depleted T cells, or PBMCs.

The CDR3 extends over 13 amino acids. The ends were cut back, 6 bases at V and 5 bases at J, with 13 bases in the middle. Germline V CDR1 and CDR2: MNHEY, SVGEGT. Per the original data handling: Amplifying reference gene primers gave estimates of nucleated cell counts. The method was immunoSEQ multiplex PCR; TCRdb's version includes in-frame clones alone and lacks a portion of them. The V and J calls and clone size were taken over from that table, and D and trimming were inferred from the DNA. The repertoire consists of 55,000 to 75,000 clones, with roughly 90% occurring once and the leading ten covering about 3.4%.

The gene calls are TRBV6-2 or TRBV6-3 and TRBJ1-1, with D perhaps TRBD1 (6 bases). This TCR derives from a man in his fifties or sixties with active COVID-19. Sequencing used peripheral blood. The CDR3 DNA reads TGTGCCAGCAGCCACAGGGTGGCGACTGAAGCTTTCTTT. As protein: CASSHRVATEAFF.